One sample yielded the 17 T cell receptor beta chains listed below, sequenced in a study of RUNX1 and TCR beta rearrangement in T-cell leukemia. TCR beta DJ and VDJ rearrangements were read by next generation amplicon sequencing. TCRdb passed the PCR reads through MiXCR, listing each CDR3 protein once. Of some 600 distinct CDR3 sequences in the sample, 20% to 25% were seen once. The sequenced material came from blood. The receptors come from a male donor with T-cell acute lymphoblastic leukemia.

The chain uses TRBV7-2 and TRBJ1-5; TRBD1 matches at 8 bases. The CDR3 length is 14 residues. Germline lookup yields CDR1 SGHTA and CDR2 FQGNSA. V was pared by 3 bases and J by 4 bases, with 2 bases of the junction left unmatched. The DNA of the CDR3 is TGTGCCAGCAGCTTTCGGACAGGGAATCAGCCCCAGCATTTT. This translates into CASSFRTGNQPQHF.

This clonotype is categorized as medium-sized. The V gene is TRBV28, the J gene TRBJ2-7; TRBD2 aligns across 10 bases. CDR1 and CDR2 (germline): MDHEN, SYDVKM. V trimming: 0 bases; J trimming: 3 bases; junction bases outside the gene matches: 5. The CDR3 extends over 16 amino acids. As DNA, the CDR3 is TGTGCCAGCAGTTTATGGGCCAGCGGGAGGGACTACGAGCAGTACTTC. It translates to CASSLWASGRDYEQYF.

The CDR3 DNA is TGTGCCAGCAGCCCCAAATACAGGGGTTCCTACTGGCAGTACTTC. It encodes CASSPKYRGSYWQYF. J is TRBJ2-7 and V is TRBV5-6, with 7 nucleotides matching TRBD1. Germline V gene lookup returns CDR1 SGHDT and CDR2 YYEEEE. The CDR3 contains 15 residues. V gave up 4 bases and J gave up 9 bases; unmatched junction bases: 16.

This clonotype is medium-sized by share. The chain has TRBV20-1 and TRBJ1-2; D is unresolved. The V end lost 0 bases, the J end lost 5 bases, and 16 bases lay between the germline ends. Germline V gene lookup returns CDR1 DFQATT and CDR2 SNEGSKA (reference sequence). This CDR3 contains 15 residues. CDR3 amino acids: CSARDSEGSRYGYTF. For the CDR3, the DNA is TGCAGTGCTAGAGATTCGGAGGGAAGTAGGTATGGCTACACCTTC.

By share, this clonotype counts as large. The rearrangement uses TRBV19 and TRBJ1-5; D is unresolved. Germline CDR1 reads LNHDA; CDR2 reads SQIVND (reference sequence). V was shortened by 0 bases and J by 5 bases, with 14 bases between the two germline ends. The CDR3 loop spans 16 amino acids. Written as DNA, the CDR3 is TGTGCCAGTAGTATAGAGGCTCATATTGGGGATCAGCCCCAGCATTTT. Residues: CASSIEAHIGDQPQHF.

This clonotype is labeled medium-sized. DNA for the CDR3: TGTGCCAGCACCCATGGGAGGGGGGGCTCTGAAAAACTGTTTTTT. Translating gives CASTHGRGGSEKLFF. This sequence joins TRBV27 and TRBJ1-4; D may be TRBD1 (6 bases). The CDR3 length is 15 residues. The V end was cut by 7 bases, the J end by 7 bases, with 19 bases between. Germline CDR1 and CDR2: MNHEY and SMNVEV (reference sequence).

By share of the sample, this clonotype is large (0.1 to 1%). V gene TRBV30 combines with J gene TRBJ1-1; maybe TRBD1 (5 bases). Trimming removed 6 bases at V and 10 bases at J, with 18 bases between. Looked up from germline, CDR1 is GTSNPN and CDR2 is SVGIG (reference sequence). The CDR3 totals 12 residues. The CDR3 loop is CACYKVRASAFF. The CDR3 DNA sequence: TGTGCCTGTTATAAGGTCAGGGCGTCAGCTTTCTTT.

On this clonotype: Just one base apart from a much larger clone, this may be a read error. This chain uses TRBV27 with TRBJ1-1; 8 bases agree with TRBD1. CDR3 length equals 14 residues. In germline, CDR1 is MNHEY, CDR2 SMNVEV (reference sequence). CDR3 protein: CAGSAGQGRIEAFF. CDR3 bases: TGTGCCGGCAGCGCAGGACAGGGCCGGATTGAAGCTTTCTTT.

The chain links TRBV6-5 to TRBJ2-7, with 9 bases lining up with TRBD1. Germline-derived CDR1 and CDR2 are MNHEY and SVGAGI. The CDR3 is 14 residues long. V trimming: 5 bases; J trimming: 3 bases; junction bases outside the gene matches: 5. The CDR3 DNA reads TGTGCCAGCAGTGACCGGGACAGGGACTACGAGCAGTACTTC. Its protein product is CASSDRDRDYEQYF.

By sample fraction, this clonotype is hyperexpanded. The CDR3 bases are TGTGCCAGCAGCGGGACCCTGGGTGGGGGAACTGAAGCTTTCTTT. It yields the protein CASSGTLGGGTEAFF. The gene calls are TRBV11-2 and TRBJ1-1; D is possibly TRBD1 (5 bases). V was shortened by 5 bases and J by 5 bases, with 18 bases between the two germline ends. CDR1 and CDR2 (germline): SGHAT, FQNNGV. This CDR3 spans 15 amino acids.

This clonotype was seen a few times. The V gene is TRBV5-4, the J gene TRBJ2-3; 12 bases agree with TRBD2. Losses at the gene ends were 4 bases for V and 3 bases for J; bases not matched to a gene: 6. This CDR3 region has 16 residues. Germline CDR1 SGHNT, CDR2 YYREEE (reference sequence). CDR3 nucleotides: TGTGCCAGCAGCCCTCTAGCGGGAGGGGCAACAGATACGCAGTATTTT. Amino acid sequence: CASSPLAGGATDTQYF.

This clonotype was seen at least ten times. J is TRBJ1-5 and V is TRBV9, with D possibly TRBD1 on 5 matching bases. This CDR3 is 16 amino acids long. Germline CDR1 is SGDLS and CDR2 is YYNGEE. Trimming removed 0 bases at V and 8 bases at J, with 18 bases between. The CDR3 spells CASSVDAGTPEEPQHF. CDR3 bases: TGTGCCAGCAGCGTAGATGCAGGGACCCCAGAGGAGCCCCAGCATTTT.

This clonotype is large. The chain links TRBV4-1 to TRBJ1-1, with 10 bases that match TRBD1. Per germline, CDR1 MGHRA and CDR2 YSYEKL. CDR3 length: 19 amino acids. V was clipped by 2 bases and J by 2 bases; unmatched bases: 14. CDR3 nucleotide sequence: TGCGCCAGCAGCCAATACCCCGGACAGGGGGGGGGAACAAACACTGAAGCTTTCTTT. Amino acid sequence: CASSQYPGQGGGTNTEAFF.

This clonotype was counted once. The chain recombines TRBV27 with TRBJ1-2; no reliable D call. V was cut by 6 bases and J by 0 bases, with 8 bases left in between. This CDR3 has 13 residues. Germline CDR1 is MNHEY and CDR2 is SMNVEV (reference sequence). CDR3 amino acids: CASSLRTNYGYTF. DNA for the CDR3: TGTGCCAGCAGCCTCAGAACTAACTATGGCTACACCTTC.

This clonotype has only a few counts. This rearrangement joins TRBV25-1 to TRBJ2-6, with D uncertain. This CDR3 has 13 residues. V gave up 5 bases and J gave up 0 bases, with 2 bases separating them. Germline V gives CDR1 MGHDK, CDR2 SYGVNS. DNA of the CDR3: TGTGCCAGCAGTACCTCTGGGGCCAACGTCCTGACTTTC. It yields the protein CASSTSGANVLTF.

This clonotype is classed as medium-sized. The rearrangement joins TRBV5-1 to TRBJ2-7; possible D gene TRBD1, 6 bases. Germline assignment: CDR1 SGHRS and CDR2 YFSETQ. This CDR3 region has 14 residues. Deletions cut 7 bases from V and 3 bases from J, with 17 bases between. DNA of the CDR3: TGCGCCAGCGGAAAACAGGGCTCGGGCTACGAGCAGTACTTC. Translated, it gives CASGKQGSGYEQYF.

Many counts were recorded for this clonotype. Written as DNA, the CDR3 is TGTGCCAGCACCTCGGGGGTGGGGAGGACAGATACGCAGTATTTT. Translation gives CASTSGVGRTDTQYF. The V gene is TRBV28, the J gene TRBJ2-3, with D possibly TRBD2 on 6 matching bases. The V end lost 7 bases, the J end lost 3 bases, and 17 bases lay between the germline ends. The CDR3 spans 15 residues. Germline V gene lookup returns CDR1 MDHEN and CDR2 SYDVKM.